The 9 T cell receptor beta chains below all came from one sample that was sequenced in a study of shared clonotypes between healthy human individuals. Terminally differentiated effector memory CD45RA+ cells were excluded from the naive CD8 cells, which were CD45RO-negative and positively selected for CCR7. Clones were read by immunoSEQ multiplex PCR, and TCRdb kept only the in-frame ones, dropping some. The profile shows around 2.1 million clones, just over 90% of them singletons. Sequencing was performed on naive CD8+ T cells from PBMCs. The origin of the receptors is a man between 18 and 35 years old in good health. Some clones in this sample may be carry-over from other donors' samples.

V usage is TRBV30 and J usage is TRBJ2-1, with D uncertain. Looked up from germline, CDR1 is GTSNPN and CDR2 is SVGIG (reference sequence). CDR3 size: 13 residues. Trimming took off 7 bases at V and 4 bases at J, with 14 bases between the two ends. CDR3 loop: CASTIGVYNEQFF. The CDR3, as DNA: TGTGCCTCAACAATAGGAGTTTACAATGAGCAGTTCTTC. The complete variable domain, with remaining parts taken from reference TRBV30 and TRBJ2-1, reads SQTIHQWPATLVQPVGSPLSLECTVEGTSNPNLYWYRQAAGRGLQLLFYSVGIGQISSEVPQNLSASRPQDRQFILSSKKLLLSDSGFYLCASTIGVYNEQFFGPGTRLTVL.

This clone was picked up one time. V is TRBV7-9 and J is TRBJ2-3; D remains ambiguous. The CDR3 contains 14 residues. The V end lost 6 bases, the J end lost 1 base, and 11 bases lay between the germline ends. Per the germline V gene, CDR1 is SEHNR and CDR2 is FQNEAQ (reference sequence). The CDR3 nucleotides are TGTGCCAGCAGGGGTGGGTGGGGCACAGATACGCAGTATTTT. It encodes CASRGGWGTDTQYF.

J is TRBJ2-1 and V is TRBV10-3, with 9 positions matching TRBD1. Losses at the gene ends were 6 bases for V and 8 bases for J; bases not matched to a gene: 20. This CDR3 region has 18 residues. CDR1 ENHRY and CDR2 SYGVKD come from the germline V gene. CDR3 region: CAIRSGPGQGYRTDEQFF. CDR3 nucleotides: TGTGCCATCAGATCTGGACCGGGACAGGGATATCGTACCGATGAGCAGTTCTTC.

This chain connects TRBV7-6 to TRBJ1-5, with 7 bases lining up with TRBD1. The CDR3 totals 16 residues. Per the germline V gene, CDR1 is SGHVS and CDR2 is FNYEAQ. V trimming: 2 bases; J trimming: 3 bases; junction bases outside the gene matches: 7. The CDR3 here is CASSLMDRTYNQPQHF. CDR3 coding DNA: TGTGCCAGCAGCTTAATGGACAGGACATACAATCAGCCCCAGCATTTT.

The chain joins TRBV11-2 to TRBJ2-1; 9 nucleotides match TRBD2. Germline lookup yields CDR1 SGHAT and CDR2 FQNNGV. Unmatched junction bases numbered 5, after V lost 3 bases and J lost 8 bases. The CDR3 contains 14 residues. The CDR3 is CASSLGLAGYEQFF. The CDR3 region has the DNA TGTGCCAGCAGCTTGGGGCTAGCGGGATATGAGCAGTTCTTC.

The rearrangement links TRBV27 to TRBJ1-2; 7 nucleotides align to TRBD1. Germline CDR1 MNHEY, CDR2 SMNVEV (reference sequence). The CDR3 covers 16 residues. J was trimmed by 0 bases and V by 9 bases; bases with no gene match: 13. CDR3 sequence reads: CASSDREGRANYGYTF. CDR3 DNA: TGTGCCAGTAGCGACAGGGAAGGACGCGCTAACTATGGCTACACCTTC.

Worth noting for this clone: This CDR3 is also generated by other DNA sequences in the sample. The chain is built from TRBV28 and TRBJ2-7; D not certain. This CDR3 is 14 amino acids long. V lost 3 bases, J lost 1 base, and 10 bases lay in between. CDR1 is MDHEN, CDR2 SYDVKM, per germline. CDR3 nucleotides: TGTGCCAGCAGTTTTGGGCAGGCATCCTACGAGCAGTACTTC. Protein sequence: CASSFGQASYEQYF.

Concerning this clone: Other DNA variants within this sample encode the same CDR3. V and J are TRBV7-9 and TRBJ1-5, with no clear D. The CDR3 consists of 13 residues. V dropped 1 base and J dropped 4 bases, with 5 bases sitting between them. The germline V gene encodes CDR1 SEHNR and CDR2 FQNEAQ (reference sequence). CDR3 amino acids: CASSLGRNQPQHF. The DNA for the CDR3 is TGTGCCAGCAGCTTAGGTCGTAATCAGCCCCAGCATTTT.

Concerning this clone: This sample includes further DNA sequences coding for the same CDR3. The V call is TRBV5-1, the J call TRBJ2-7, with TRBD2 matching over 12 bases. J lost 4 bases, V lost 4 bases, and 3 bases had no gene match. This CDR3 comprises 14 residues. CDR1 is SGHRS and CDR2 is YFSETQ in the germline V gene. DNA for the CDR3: TGCGCCAGCAGCCCCGGACTAGCGGGGTACGAGCAGTACTTC. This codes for CASSPGLAGYEQYF.